This is a list of T cell receptor beta chains from one sample in a study of cytomegalovirus exposure and HLA in healthy donors. The repertoire was sequenced with immunoSEQ multiplex PCR; TCRdb's copy has only in-frame clones and lacks some. The table has about 59,000 clones, more than 70% seen once; the top ten hold about 6.8%. The sequenced material came from PBMCs. These receptors came from a man younger than 40 in good health and CMV-seropositive. Both conserved end residues are part of each CDR3. The D gene is left open where the match is weak. Rows give clone size only sometimes, using once, few, many, or a class for an expanded clone.

d_call	v_call	clone_size	j_call	cdr3_aa	cdr3_nt
TRBD1	TRBV9	NA	TRBJ2-1	CASSLDRGPYNEQFF	TGTGCCAGCAGCTTAGACAGGGGGCCCTACAATGAGCAGTTCTTC
TRBD1	TRBV4-1	NA	TRBJ2-4	CASSQGAENIQYF	TGCGCCAGCAGTCAGGGGGCCGAAAACATTCAGTACTTC
NA	TRBV14	NA	TRBJ2-3	CASSQQTSSTDTQYF	TGTGCCAGCAGCCAACAGACATCTAGCACAGATACGCAGTATTTT
TRBD1	TRBV2	NA	TRBJ1-2	CASVQDRGDYGYTF	TGTGCCAGCGTGCAGGACAGGGGTGACTATGGCTACACCTTC
TRBD1	TRBV7-3	NA	TRBJ2-3	CASSLKFIVRGQDALLPSTDTQYF	TGTGCCAGCAGCTTAAAGTTCATTGTCCGGGGACAGGACGCTTTACTACCAAGCACAGATACGCAGTATTTT
NA	TRBV12-5	NA	TRBJ1-6	CASGLFPARALHF	TGTGCTAGTGGTTTGTTCCCAGCCCGGGCCCTCCACTTT
TRBD2	TRBV6-4	NA	TRBJ2-1	CASSDSAGGYNEQFF	TGTGCCAGCAGTGACTCTGCGGGGGGGTACAATGAGCAGTTCTTC
NA	TRBV4-3	once	TRBJ1-3	CASSQGPGVGNTIYF	TGCGCCAGCAGCCAAGGCCCCGGGGTCGGAAACACCATATATTTT
TRBD1	TRBV5-1	NA	TRBJ1-1	CASSPSGTVNTEAFF	TGCGCCAGCAGCCCCTCCGGGACAGTGAACACTGAAGCTTTCTTT
TRBD1	TRBV6-5	few	TRBJ2-7	CASSRQGTNEQYF	TGTGCCAGCAGTCGACAGGGTACGAACGAGCAGTACTTC
TRBD1	TRBV2	NA	TRBJ1-1	CASRLDRGNTEAFF	TGTGCCAGCAGACTCGACAGGGGGAACACTGAAGCTTTCTTT
NA	TRBV28	NA	TRBJ1-4	CASSSGGPGEKLFF	TGTGCCAGCAGTTCCGGGGGGCCGGGTGAAAAACTGTTTTTT
TRBD1	TRBV7-2	NA	TRBJ1-5	CASSWDRVGSQPQHF	TGTGCCAGCAGCTGGGACAGGGTAGGCTCTCAGCCCCAGCATTTT